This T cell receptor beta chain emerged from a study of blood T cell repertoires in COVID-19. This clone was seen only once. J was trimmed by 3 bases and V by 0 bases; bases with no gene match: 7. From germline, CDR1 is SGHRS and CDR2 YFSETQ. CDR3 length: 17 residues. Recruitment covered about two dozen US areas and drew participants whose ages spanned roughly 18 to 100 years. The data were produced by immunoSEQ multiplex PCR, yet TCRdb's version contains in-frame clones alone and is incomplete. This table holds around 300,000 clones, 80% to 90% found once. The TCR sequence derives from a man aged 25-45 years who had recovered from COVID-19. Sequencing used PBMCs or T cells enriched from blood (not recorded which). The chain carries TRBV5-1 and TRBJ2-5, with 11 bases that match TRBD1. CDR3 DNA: TGCGCCAGCAGCTTGGGATCCGGGACAGGGGGAGAAGAGACCCAGTACTTC. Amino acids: CASSLGSGTGGEETQYF.